Below are 2 T cell receptor beta chains sequenced from a single sample in a study of identical twins. TCRdb re-analysed the 5' RACE reads in MiXCR, keeping a single row per CDR3 protein. The repertoire consists of fewer than 500,000 distinct CDR3 sequences, with 24% occurring once and the leading ten covering about 2.7%. A further study also used this sample, focusing on T cells expressing NK-cell markers.

Specimen: CD4+ T cells sorted from blood. The receptor source for this set is a woman in her late teens or twenties in good health.

The V call is TRBV3-1, the J call TRBJ2-5; D not certain. Germline values: CDR1 LGHDT, CDR2 YNNKEL (reference sequence). The CDR3 length is 13 residues. The V and J ends lost 2 bases and 4 bases respectively, with 8 bases between them. CDR3 sequence: CASSQNPGETQYF. DNA for the CDR3: TGTGCCAGCAGCCAAAACCCAGGAGAGACCCAGTACTTC.

The chain links TRBV12-3 or TRBV12-4 to TRBJ1-1; D is undetermined. The CDR3 has 13 residues. V lost 5 bases and J 4 bases, leaving 11 bases between the germline ends. CDR3 in DNA: TGTGCCAGCAGTGCCCCAGGCGGCACTGAAGCTTTCTTT. Translation: CASSAPGGTEAFF.